The sequence of this T cell receptor (beta chain) was determined in a study of regulatory T cells in long-lasting Graves disease. Points from the study as a whole: Persistent disease exhibited a predilection for TRBV28, TRBJ1-2 and TRBJ2-5.

The CDR3 is 15 amino acids. Germline V lookup: CDR1 SNHLY, CDR2 FYNNEI. With 6 bases removed from V and 5 bases from J, the gap between germline ends came to 19 bases. The sample's time point: newly diagnosed GD, antithyroid drugs for less than 3 months. RNA from PBMCs was the source of the TCR library. This clonotype was found many times. Its antigen is currently unknown. TCR beta libraries were built with iRepertoire HTBI primers and Arm-PCR of CDR3 regions. Using its own MiXCR run on the multiplex PCR reads, TCRdb lists one record per CDR3 protein. The sample has about 400,000 distinct CDR3 sequences, roughly 15% seen once. These records were also assigned to another study, of T cells in Graves' hyperthyroidism and ophthalmopathy.

The origin of this receptor is a woman under 30 with Graves disease. The sequenced sample was peripheral blood mononuclear cells (PBMCs), obtained at new diagnosis, from a patient treated with antithyroid drugs. The genes are TRBV2 and TRBJ2-5; D might be TRBD1 (7 bases). CDR3 residues: CASSGGRGPWETQYF. The CDR3, as DNA: TGTGCCAGCAGCGGGGGAAGGGGGCCTTGGGAGACCCAGTACTTC. Complete variable domain (other parts from reference TRBV2 and TRBJ2-5): EPEVTQTPSHQVTQMGQEVILRCVPISNHLYFYWYRQILGQKVEFLVSFYNNEISEKSEIFDDQFSVERPDGSNFTLKIRSTKLEDSAMYFCASSGGRGPWETQYFGPGTRLLVL.